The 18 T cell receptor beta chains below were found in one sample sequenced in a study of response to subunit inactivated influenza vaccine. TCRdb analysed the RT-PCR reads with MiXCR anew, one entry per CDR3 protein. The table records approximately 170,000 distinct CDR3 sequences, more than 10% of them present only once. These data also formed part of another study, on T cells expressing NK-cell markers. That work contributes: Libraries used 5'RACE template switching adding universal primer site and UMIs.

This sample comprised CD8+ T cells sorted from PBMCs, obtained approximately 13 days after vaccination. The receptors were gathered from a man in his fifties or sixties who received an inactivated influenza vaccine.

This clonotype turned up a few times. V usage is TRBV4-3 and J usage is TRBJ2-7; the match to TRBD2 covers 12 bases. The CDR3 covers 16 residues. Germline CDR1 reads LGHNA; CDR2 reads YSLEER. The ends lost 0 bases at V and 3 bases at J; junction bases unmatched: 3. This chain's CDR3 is CASSQDLTSGSYEQYF. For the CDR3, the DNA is TGCGCCAGCAGCCAAGATCTGACTAGCGGGAGCTACGAGCAGTACTTC.

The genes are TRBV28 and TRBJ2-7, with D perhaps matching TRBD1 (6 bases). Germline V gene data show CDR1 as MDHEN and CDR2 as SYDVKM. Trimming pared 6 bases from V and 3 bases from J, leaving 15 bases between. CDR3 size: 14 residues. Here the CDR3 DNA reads TGTGCCAGCAGGATTCATAGGGGGAACTACGAGCAGTACTTC. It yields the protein CASRIHRGNYEQYF.

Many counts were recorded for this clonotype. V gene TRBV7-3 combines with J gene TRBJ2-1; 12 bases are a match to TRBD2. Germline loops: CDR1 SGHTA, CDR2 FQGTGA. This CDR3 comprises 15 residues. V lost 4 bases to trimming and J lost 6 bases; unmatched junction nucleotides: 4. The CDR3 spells CASSSTSGSGNEQFF. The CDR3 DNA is TGTGCCAGCAGCTCGACTAGCGGGAGCGGCAATGAGCAGTTCTTC. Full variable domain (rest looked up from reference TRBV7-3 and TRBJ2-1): GAGVSQTPSNKVTEKGKYVELRCDPISGHTALYWYRQSLGQGPEFLIYFQGTGAADDSGLPNDRFFAVRPEGSVSTLKIQRTERGDSAVYLCASSSTSGSGNEQFFGPGTRLTVL.

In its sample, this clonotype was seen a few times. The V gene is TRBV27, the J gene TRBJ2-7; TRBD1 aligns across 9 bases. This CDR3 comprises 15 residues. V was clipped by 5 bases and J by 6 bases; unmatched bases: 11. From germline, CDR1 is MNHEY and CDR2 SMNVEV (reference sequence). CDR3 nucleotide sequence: TGTGCCAGCAGTATCAGACCGGGACAGGGTGTCGAGCAGTACTTC. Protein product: CASSIRPGQGVEQYF.

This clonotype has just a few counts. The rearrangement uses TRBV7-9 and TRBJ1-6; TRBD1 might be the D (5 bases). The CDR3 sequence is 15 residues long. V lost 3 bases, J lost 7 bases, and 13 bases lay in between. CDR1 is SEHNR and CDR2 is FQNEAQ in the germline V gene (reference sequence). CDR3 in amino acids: CASSFTFGGNSPLHF. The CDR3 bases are TGTGCCAGCAGCTTTACTTTTGGGGGGAATTCACCCCTCCACTTT.

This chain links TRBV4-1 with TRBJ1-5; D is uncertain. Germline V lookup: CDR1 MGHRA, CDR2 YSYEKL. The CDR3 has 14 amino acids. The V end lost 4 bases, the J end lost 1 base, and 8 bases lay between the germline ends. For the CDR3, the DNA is TGCGCCAGCAGCCCAACATGGAGCAATCAGCCCCAGCATTTT. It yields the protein CASSPTWSNQPQHF.

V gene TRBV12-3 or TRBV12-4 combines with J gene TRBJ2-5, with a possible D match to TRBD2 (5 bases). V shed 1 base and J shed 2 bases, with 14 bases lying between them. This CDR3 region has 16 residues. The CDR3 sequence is CASSLGGLGRQETQYF. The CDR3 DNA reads TGTGCCAGCAGTTTAGGAGGGCTGGGCCGTCAAGAGACCCAGTACTTC.

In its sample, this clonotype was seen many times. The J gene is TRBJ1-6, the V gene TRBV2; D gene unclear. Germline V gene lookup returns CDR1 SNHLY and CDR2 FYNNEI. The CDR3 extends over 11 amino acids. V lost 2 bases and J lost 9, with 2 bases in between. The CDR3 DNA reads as TGTGCCAGCAGTGAATTTTCACCCCTCCACTTT. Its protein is CASSEFSPLHF.

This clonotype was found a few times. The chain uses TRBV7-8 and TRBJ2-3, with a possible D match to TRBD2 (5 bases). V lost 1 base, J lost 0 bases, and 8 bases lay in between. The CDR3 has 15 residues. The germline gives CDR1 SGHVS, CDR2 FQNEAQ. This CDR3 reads CASSLDRTSTDTQYF. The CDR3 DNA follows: TGTGCCAGCAGCTTAGATAGGACTAGCACAGATACGCAGTATTTT.

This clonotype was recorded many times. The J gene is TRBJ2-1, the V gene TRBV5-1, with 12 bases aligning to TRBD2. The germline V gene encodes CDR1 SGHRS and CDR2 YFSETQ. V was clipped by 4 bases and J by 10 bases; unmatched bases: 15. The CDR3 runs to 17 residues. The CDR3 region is CASSLFPTSGGPDEQFF. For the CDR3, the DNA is TGCGCCAGCAGCCTATTCCCTACTAGCGGGGGGCCGGACGAGCAGTTCTTC.

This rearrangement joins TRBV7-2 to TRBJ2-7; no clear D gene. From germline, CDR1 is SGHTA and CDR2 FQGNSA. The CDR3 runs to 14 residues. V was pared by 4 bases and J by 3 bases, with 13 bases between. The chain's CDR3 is CASSSPSDFYEQYF. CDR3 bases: TGTGCCAGCAGCTCACCATCCGACTTCTACGAGCAGTACTTC. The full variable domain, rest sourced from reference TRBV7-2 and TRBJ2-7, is GAGVSQSPSNKVTEKGKDVELRCDPISGHTALYWYRQSLGQGLEFLIYFQGNSAPDKSGLPSDRFSAERTGGSVSTLTIQRTQQEDSAVYLCASSSPSDFYEQYFGPGTRLTVT.

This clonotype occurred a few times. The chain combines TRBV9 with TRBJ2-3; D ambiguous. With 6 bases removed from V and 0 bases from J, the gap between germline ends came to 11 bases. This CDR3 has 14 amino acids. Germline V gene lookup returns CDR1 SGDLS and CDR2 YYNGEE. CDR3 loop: CASTSASSTDTQYF. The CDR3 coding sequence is TGTGCCAGCACTTCGGCCTCAAGCACAGATACGCAGTATTTT.

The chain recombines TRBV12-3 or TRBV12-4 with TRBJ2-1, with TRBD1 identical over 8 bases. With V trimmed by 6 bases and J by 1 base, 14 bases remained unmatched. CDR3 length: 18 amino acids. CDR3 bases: TGTGCCAGCAGCCAAACCTCCCTTGGGGACAGGTCCTACAATGAGCAGTTCTTC. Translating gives CASSQTSLGDRSYNEQFF.

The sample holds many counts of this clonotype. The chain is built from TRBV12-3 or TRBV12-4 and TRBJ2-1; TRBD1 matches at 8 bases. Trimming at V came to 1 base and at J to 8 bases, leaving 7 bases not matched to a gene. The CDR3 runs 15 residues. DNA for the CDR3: TGTGCCAGCAGTTTAGGGACAGGGTCAACCGATGAGCAGTTCTTC. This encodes CASSLGTGSTDEQFF.

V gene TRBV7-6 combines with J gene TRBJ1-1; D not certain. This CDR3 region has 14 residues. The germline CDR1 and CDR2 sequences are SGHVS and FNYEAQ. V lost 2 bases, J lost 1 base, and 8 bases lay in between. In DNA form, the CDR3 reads TGTGCCAGCAGCTTAAGCACTGGGAACACTGAAGCTTTCTTT. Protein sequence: CASSLSTGNTEAFF. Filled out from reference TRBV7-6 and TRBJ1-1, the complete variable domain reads GAGVSQSPRYKVTKRGQDVALRCDPISGHVSLYWYRQALGQGPEFLTYFNYEAQQDKSGLPNDRFSAERPEGSISTLTIQRTEQRDSAMYRCASSLSTGNTEAFFGQGTRLTVV.

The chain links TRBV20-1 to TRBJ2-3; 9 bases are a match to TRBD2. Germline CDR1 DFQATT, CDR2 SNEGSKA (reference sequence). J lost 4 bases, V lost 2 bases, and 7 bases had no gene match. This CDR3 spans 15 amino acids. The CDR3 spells CSARQSGRRADTQYF. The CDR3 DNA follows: TGCAGTGCTAGACAGAGCGGGAGGAGGGCAGATACGCAGTATTTT.

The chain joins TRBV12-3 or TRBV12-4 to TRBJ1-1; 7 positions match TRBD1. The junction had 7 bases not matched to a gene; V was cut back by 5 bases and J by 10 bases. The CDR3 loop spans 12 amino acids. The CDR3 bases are TGTGCCAGCAGTGAACCGGGACAGAGAGCTTTCTTT. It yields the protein CASSEPGQRAFF.

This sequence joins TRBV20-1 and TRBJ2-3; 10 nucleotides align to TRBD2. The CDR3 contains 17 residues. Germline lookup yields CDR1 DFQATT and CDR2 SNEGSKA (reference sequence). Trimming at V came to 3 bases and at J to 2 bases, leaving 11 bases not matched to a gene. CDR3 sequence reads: CSASWLLAGYHTDTQYF. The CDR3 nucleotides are TGCAGTGCTAGCTGGTTACTAGCGGGGTACCACACAGATACGCAGTATTTT.